This is a list of T cell receptor beta chains from one sample in a study of yellow fever vaccine responses in identical twins. MiXCR, run by TCRdb on the RT-PCR reads, gives a single entry per CDR3 protein. The table includes 850 to 1,100 distinct CDR3 sequences, approximately 80% detected once. The starting material was T cells from blood (PBMCs), unsorted or a sorted subset (not recorded which), obtained before or after yellow fever vaccination (not recorded which). These receptors all stem from a woman aged 18-29 years who received the yellow fever vaccine. CDR3s include the opening cysteine and the closing phenylalanine or tryptophan. D genes are given only for firm matches. Not every row has a clone size; where given, it reads once, few, many or a size class.

TRBJ1-2,TRBV6-1,few,TRBD1,TGTGCCAGCAGGACCGGGACAGGGAACTATGGCTACACCTTC,CASRTGTGNYGYTF
TRBJ1-5,TRBV7-6,once,.,TGTGCCAGCAGCTTAGCGGGTGGAGAGCCCCAGCATTTT,CASSLAGGEPQHF
TRBJ2-3,TRBV6-1,.,TRBD2,TGTGCCGGCGCGGTCTCGAGCGGGGGGAATACAGATACGCAGTATTTT,CAGAVSSGGNTDTQYF
TRBJ2-5,TRBV12-3/TRBV12-4,.,.,TGTGCCAGCAGCCGGGGACAGCGGGTTGGGGAGACCCAGTACTTC,CASSRGQRVGETQYF
TRBJ2-2,TRBV6-2/TRBV6-3,.,.,TGTGCCAGCAGTTATGGGCAGCTCGGCGGGGAGCTGTTTTTT,CASSYGQLGGELFF
TRBJ2-3,TRBV13,.,.,TGTGCCAGCAGCGGAGTGTCCCGCACAGATACGCAGTATTTT,CASSGVSRTDTQYF
TRBJ2-7,TRBV4-2,.,.,TGTGCCAGCAGTCCCGCGAGGGGGAGCTACGAGCAGTACTTC,CASSPARGSYEQYF
TRBJ1-4,TRBV18,.,.,TGTGCCAGCTCGCAGGACAGAACTAATGAAAAACTGTTTTTT,CASSQDRTNEKLFF
TRBJ2-7,TRBV4-2,.,TRBD1,TGTGCCAGCAGCCAAGATCGTTCAGGGGACAGCTCCTACGAGCAGTACTTC,CASSQDRSGDSSYEQYF
TRBJ1-1,TRBV6-4,.,.,TGTGCCAGCAGTGACAGGGCGAACACTGAAGCTTTCTTT,CASSDRANTEAFF
TRBJ1-1,TRBV13,few,TRBD1,TGTGCCAGCAGACCCAGGGGGGGGGCGAACACTGAAGCTTTCTTT,CASRPRGGANTEAFF
TRBJ2-2,TRBV12-3/TRBV12-4,once,TRBD2,TGTGCCAGCAGATCGACTAGCGGGGGTGCCGGGGAGCTGTTTTTT,CASRSTSGGAGELFF
TRBJ2-7,TRBV29-1,.,.,TGCAGCGTTGGCGAGTCCACCTACGAGCAGTACTTC,CSVGESTYEQYF
TRBJ1-5,TRBV11-1,.,TRBD1,TGTGCCAGCAGCCCCGACAGGGGCGGCCAGCCCCAGCATTTT,CASSPDRGGQPQHF
TRBJ2-7,TRBV6-2/TRBV6-3,.,TRBD2,TGTGCCAGCAGTTACTCAGGGGCTAGCGGGAGTTCCTACGAGCAGTACTTC,CASSYSGASGSSYEQYF
TRBJ2-5,TRBV20-1,.,TRBD1,TGCAGTGCTAGTGGGGACAGGGGTTACCAAGAGACCCAGTACTTC,CSASGDRGYQETQYF
TRBJ2-3,TRBV5-1,.,.,TGCGCCAGCAACCTGGACAACGCAGATACGCAGTATTTT,CASNLDNADTQYF
TRBJ2-1,TRBV9,.,.,TGTGCCAGCAGCAGAGAAGGGACCTCCTACAATGAGCAGTTCTTC,CASSREGTSYNEQFF
TRBJ2-2,TRBV24-1,.,.,TGTGCCACCAGTCCATCCAGAAACACCGGGGAGCTGTTTTTT,CATSPSRNTGELFF
TRBJ2-7,TRBV20-1,.,TRBD1,TGCAGTGCTAGAGAAACAGGGGTGCCCTACGAGCAGTACTTC,CSARETGVPYEQYF
TRBJ2-2,TRBV2,.,TRBD1,TGTGCCAGCAGTACAGGGGGCGCGAATCTGGACACCGGGGAGCTGTTTTTT,CASSTGGANLDTGELFF
TRBJ1-2,TRBV28,.,TRBD1,TGTGCCAGCAGCCCGCCGGACAGGGGGCGTGGCTACACCTTC,CASSPPDRGRGYTF
TRBJ2-3,TRBV6-2/TRBV6-3,.,.,TGTGCCAGCAGCGACAGCACAGATACGCAGTATTTT,CASSDSTDTQYF
TRBJ2-3,TRBV20-1,once,.,TGCAGTGCTAGGGAGGGGGCTGGCACAGATACGCAGTATTTT,CSAREGAGTDTQYF
TRBJ1-4,TRBV6-1,.,.,TGTGCCAGCAGTGAAGCGGGGGGAACTAATGAAAAACTGTTTTTT,CASSEAGGTNEKLFF
TRBJ2-1,TRBV12-3/TRBV12-4,once,.,TGTGCCAGCAGGGAGGGACTTTCGAGCTCCTACAATGAGCAGTTCTTC,CASREGLSSSYNEQFF
TRBJ2-1,TRBV21-1,.,.,TGTGCCAGCAGCAACCAGCGGGGGGCTTCGGATGAGCAGTTCTTC,CASSNQRGASDEQFF